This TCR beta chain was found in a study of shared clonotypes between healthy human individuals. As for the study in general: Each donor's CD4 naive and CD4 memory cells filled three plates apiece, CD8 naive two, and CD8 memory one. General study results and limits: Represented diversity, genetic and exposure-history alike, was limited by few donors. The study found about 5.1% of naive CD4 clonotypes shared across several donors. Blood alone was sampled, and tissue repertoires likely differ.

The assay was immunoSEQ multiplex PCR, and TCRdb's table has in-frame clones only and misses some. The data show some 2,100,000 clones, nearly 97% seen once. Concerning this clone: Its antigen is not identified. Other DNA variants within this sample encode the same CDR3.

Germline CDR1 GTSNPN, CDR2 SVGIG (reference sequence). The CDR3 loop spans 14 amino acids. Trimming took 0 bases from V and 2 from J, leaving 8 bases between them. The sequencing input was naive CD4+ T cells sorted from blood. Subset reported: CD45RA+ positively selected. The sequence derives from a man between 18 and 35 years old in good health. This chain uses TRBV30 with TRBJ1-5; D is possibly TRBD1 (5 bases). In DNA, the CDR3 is TGTGCCTGGAGTGTCCGGGGCGGCAATCAGCCCCAGCATTTT. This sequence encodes CAWSVRGGNQPQHF.